What follows is one T cell receptor beta chain and its context. This specimen belongs to a study of blood T cell repertoires in COVID-19. Study details: Spain, Italy and the United States supplied samples that represented acute and convalescent COVID-19.

Authors' methods: Reference gene primer amplification gave estimated nucleated cell counts. Assay: immunoSEQ multiplex PCR; the TCRdb copy retains only in-frame clones and omits some. V and J calls and clone size are those listed in that table; D and trimming were worked out from the DNA. The sample contains about 210,000 clones, around nine tenths of which appear only once. The origin of this receptor is a woman aged 40 to 50 with acute or convalescent COVID-19. Specimen: peripheral blood.

The CDR3 spells CASSLDPQARQPQHF. DNA of the CDR3: TGTGCCAGCAGCTTAGATCCCCAGGCCCGTCAGCCCCAGCATTTT. This rearrangement joins TRBV11-2 to TRBJ1-5; no clear D gene. V lost 0 bases and J lost 6, with 12 bases in between. CDR3 length: 15 residues. The germline gives CDR1 SGHAT, CDR2 FQNNGV.